This T cell receptor (beta chain) was retrieved from a study of blood T cells in healthy people across ages. On the study more broadly: Per two T cells, template switching captured roughly one barcoded beta molecule. Regarding the study as a whole: Strong correlation existed between TCR beta diversity and naive T cell percentage. Expanded clonotype shifts may have been confounded, as the donors had an unknown CMV status.

The use of a sample-barcoded 5' primer and a J-beta primer mix characterized a second PCR of roughly 7 to 12 cycles. TCRdb recomputed calls from the 5' RACE reads with MiXCR, one row per CDR3 protein. Of about 780,000 distinct CDR3 sequences listed, around 62% are singletons. Points on this clonotype: What it binds is unknown.

Aged roughly 6 to 90, donors were systemically healthy Caucasians from Russia. The CDR3 has 17 residues. The trim removed 5 bases at V and 2 bases at J, leaving 9 bases unmatched. The germline gives CDR1 MNHEY, CDR2 SVGEGT. The TCR was taken from a man between 25 and 39 years old in good health. This chain connects TRBV6-2 or TRBV6-3 to TRBJ2-3, with 11 bases fitting TRBD2. The sample comprised blood. CDR3: CASSGIAGGRVTDTQYF. The DNA of the CDR3 is TGTGCCAGCAGTGGAATAGCGGGGGGGCGTGTCACAGATACGCAGTATTTT.